Presented here are 19 T cell receptor beta chains from one specimen sequenced in a study of T cell responses to AZD1222 COVID-19 vaccine. Assay: immunoSEQ multiplex PCR; the TCRdb copy retains only in-frame clones and omits some. The data show fewer than 110,000 clones, about 90% seen once. The material was peripheral blood, obtained on day 0 of AZD1222 vaccination. The source is an adult in good health.

The rearrangement joins TRBV12-2 to TRBJ1-5; the DNA was not used to check the table's D call, TRBD1. TRBV12-2 is assigned pseudogene status. This CDR3 has 16 amino acids. CDR3 region: CASRHPGQGSGQPQHF. CDR3 nucleotides: TGTGCAAGTCGCCACCCGGGCCAGGGGAGTGGTCAGCCCCAGCATTTT.

The chain couples TRBV30 to TRBJ1-1; no clear D. The CDR3 extends over 11 amino acids. CDR1 and CDR2 (germline): GTSNPN, SVGIG (reference sequence). The ends were cut back, 7 bases at V and 5 bases at J, with 11 bases in the middle. The CDR3 DNA follows: TGTGCCTCCCAAGGGAGGACTGAAGCTTTCTTT. Amino acids: CASQGRTEAFF.

This chain uses TRBV11-2 with TRBJ2-7; D may be TRBD1 (6 bases). The germline CDR1 and CDR2 sequences are SGHAT and FQNNGV. V was cut by 0 bases and J by 4 bases, with 10 bases left in between. The CDR3 is made up of 14 amino acids. CDR3 sequence reads: CASSLEGTWYEQYF. CDR3 bases: TGTGCCAGCAGCTTAGAGGGGACATGGTACGAGCAGTACTTC.

In this sample, this clone turned up once. The J gene is TRBJ2-7, the V gene TRBV23-1; D not resolved. TRBV23-1 is annotated as an ORF whose role is uncertain. The V and J ends lost 2 bases and 5 bases respectively, with 4 bases between them. The CDR3 length is 11 residues. The CDR3 protein is CASSQTDEQYF. The CDR3 DNA follows: TGCGCCAGCAGTCAAACCGACGAGCAGTACTTC.

V and J are TRBV28 and TRBJ1-3; D uncertain. V lost 6 bases to trimming and J lost 0 bases, with 9 bases between them. This CDR3 comprises 14 residues. In germline, CDR1 is MDHEN, CDR2 SYDVKM. The CDR3 bases are TGTGCCAGCAGAGAGACACGCTCTGGAAACACCATATATTTT. Its translation is CASRETRSGNTIYF.

CDR3 in amino acids: CASSIDRDNQPQHF. The CDR3 nucleotides read TGTGCCAGTAGTATTGACAGGGACAATCAGCCCCAGCATTTT. V and J are TRBV19 and TRBJ1-5; TRBD1 matches 7 bases. The trim removed 3 bases at V and 3 bases at J, leaving 2 bases unmatched. CDR1 is LNHDA and CDR2 is SQIVND in the germline V gene (reference sequence). This CDR3 region has 14 residues.

This clone occurred a few times. The genes are TRBV18 and TRBJ2-2; no reliable D call. The CDR3 sequence is 14 residues long. V was pared by 2 bases and J by 1 base, with 5 bases between. Per the germline V gene, CDR1 is KGHSH and CDR2 is LQKENI. The CDR3 DNA reads TGTGCCAGCTCACCATTAGGGAACACCGGGGAGCTGTTTTTT. It yields the protein CASSPLGNTGELFF.

This chain connects TRBV14 to TRBJ2-2; 7 positions agree with TRBD2. The CDR3 loop spans 17 amino acids. CDR1 SGHDN and CDR2 FVKESK come from the germline V gene. Trimming at V came to 3 bases and at J to 0 bases, leaving 7 bases not matched to a gene. CDR3 sequence reads: CASSHGLAGANTGELFF. In nucleotides, the CDR3 is TGTGCCAGCAGCCACGGTTTGGCGGGAGCGAACACCGGGGAGCTGTTTTTT.

The gene calls are TRBV5-1 and TRBJ2-7, with 9 bases identical to TRBD1. V was pared by 4 bases and J by 2 bases, with 4 bases of the junction left unmatched. CDR1 and CDR2 (germline): SGHRS, YFSETQ. The CDR3 totals 14 residues. The CDR3 region has the DNA TGCGCCAGCAGCCCGGACAGGGGAACCTACGAGCAGTACTTC. It translates to CASSPDRGTYEQYF.

CDR3 protein: CASSPFGQGGTEAFF. CDR3 coding DNA: TGTGCCAGCAGTCCCTTCGGACAGGGGGGGACTGAAGCTTTCTTT. This chain links TRBV6-4 with TRBJ1-1; 10 nucleotides align to TRBD1. The CDR3 consists of 15 residues. The germline V gene encodes CDR1 MRHNA and CDR2 SNTAGT. After removal of 5 bases from V and 5 bases from J, the junction contained 8 bases not matched to a gene.

The chain links TRBV2 to TRBJ2-7; D might be TRBD1 (6 bases). V dropped 5 bases and J dropped 4 bases, with 12 bases sitting between them. Germline CDR1 SNHLY, CDR2 FYNNEI. This CDR3 region has 13 residues. The CDR3 reads CASSSRGYYEQYF. The DNA of the CDR3 is TGTGCCAGCAGTTCCAGGGGATATTACGAGCAGTACTTC.

This chain links TRBV5-1 with TRBJ2-1, with D possibly TRBD1 on 6 matching bases. In germline, CDR1 is SGHRS, CDR2 YFSETQ. There are 14 residues in the CDR3. The germline V and J ends were trimmed by 2 bases and 5 bases, with 11 bases remaining between them. CDR3 coding DNA: TGCGCCAGCAGCTTTTGGGGGCTGAACAATGAGCAGTTCTTC. Protein sequence: CASSFWGLNNEQFF.

This clone was counted only a few times. The J gene is TRBJ2-5, the V gene TRBV5-1; the match to TRBD1 covers 7 bases. In germline, CDR1 is SGHRS, CDR2 YFSETQ. The V gene end was trimmed by 7 bases and the J gene end by 5 bases; junction bases not matched to a gene: 11. This CDR3 region has 14 residues. This CDR3 is CASARQTGVETQYF. The CDR3, as DNA: TGCGCCAGCGCACGGCAAACAGGGGTTGAGACCCAGTACTTC.

V is TRBV5-4 and J is TRBJ2-1; D ambiguous. Trimming stripped 6 bases from V and 3 bases from J, with 16 bases between. Germline CDR1 reads SGHNT; CDR2 reads YYREEE (reference sequence). CDR3 size: 15 residues. CDR3 amino acids: CASTAGTAGYNEQFF. The CDR3 nucleotides read TGTGCCAGCACCGCCGGTACGGCCGGCTACAATGAGCAGTTCTTC.

The rearrangement links TRBV30 to TRBJ2-7, with 8 bases aligning to TRBD1. Germline CDR1 reads GTSNPN; CDR2 reads SVGIG (reference sequence). The CDR3 covers 16 residues. V shed 2 bases, J shed 6 bases, and the junction held 15 bases outside the gene matches. This chain's CDR3 is CAWSSRPAGTGAEQYF. CDR3 bases: TGTGCCTGGAGTTCCCGCCCCGCGGGGACAGGAGCCGAGCAGTACTTC.

This chain links TRBV7-9 with TRBJ2-2; D remains ambiguous. Trimming removed 1 base at V and 6 bases at J, with 3 bases between. Germline V gene data show CDR1 as SEHNR and CDR2 as FQNEAQ (reference sequence). This CDR3 has 12 amino acids. CDR3 DNA sequence: TGTGCCAGCAGCTTAGAGGCCGGGGAGCTGTTTTTT. Its protein is CASSLEAGELFF. Complete variable domain (other parts from reference TRBV7-9 and TRBJ2-2): DTGVSQNPRHKITKRGQNVTFRCDPISEHNRLYWYRQTLGQGPEFLTYFQNEAQLEKSRLLSDRFSAERPKGSFSTLEIQRTEQGDSAMYLCASSLEAGELFFGEGSRLTVL.

This chain joins TRBV5-1 and TRBJ2-1, with 9 bases fitting TRBD2. V was pared by 0 bases and J by 4 bases, with 5 bases of the junction left unmatched. From germline, CDR1 is SGHRS and CDR2 YFSETQ. The CDR3 consists of 16 residues. DNA for the CDR3: TGCGCCAGCAGCTTGGAGAGACTAGCGGTATACAATGAGCAGTTCTTC. It codes for CASSLERLAVYNEQFF.

The chain is built from TRBV19 and TRBJ1-1; 9 bases align to TRBD1. Germline loops: CDR1 LNHDA, CDR2 SQIVND (reference sequence). The J segment lost 1 base and the V segment lost 11 bases, leaving 2 bases of the junction unmatched. The CDR3 runs to 12 residues. This CDR3 reads CAGQGRNTEAFF. Written as DNA, the CDR3 is TGTGCCGGACAGGGGAGGAACACTGAAGCTTTCTTT.

The chain uses TRBV7-6 and TRBJ2-3, with D maybe TRBD2 (6 bases). V was clipped by 1 base and J by 3 bases, with 14 bases between them. Per germline, CDR1 SGHVS and CDR2 FNYEAQ. The length of the CDR3 is 16 residues. The CDR3 protein is CASSLVPGSLTDTQYF. The CDR3 coding sequence is TGTGCCAGCAGCTTAGTTCCCGGGAGCTTGACAGATACGCAGTATTTT.